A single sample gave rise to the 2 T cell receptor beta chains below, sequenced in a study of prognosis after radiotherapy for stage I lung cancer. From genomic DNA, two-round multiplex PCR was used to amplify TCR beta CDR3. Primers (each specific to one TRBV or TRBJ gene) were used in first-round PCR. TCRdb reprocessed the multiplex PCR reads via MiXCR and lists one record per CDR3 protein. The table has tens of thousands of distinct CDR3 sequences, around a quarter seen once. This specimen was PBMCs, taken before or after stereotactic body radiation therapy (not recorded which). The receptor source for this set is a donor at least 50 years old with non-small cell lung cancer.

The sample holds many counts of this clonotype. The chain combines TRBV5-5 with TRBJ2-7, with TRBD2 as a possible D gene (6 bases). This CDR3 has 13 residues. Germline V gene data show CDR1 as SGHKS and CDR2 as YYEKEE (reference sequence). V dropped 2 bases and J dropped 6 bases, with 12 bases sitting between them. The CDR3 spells CASSLGVTSEQYF. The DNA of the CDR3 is TGTGCCAGCAGCTTAGGGGTGACTAGCGAGCAGTACTTC.

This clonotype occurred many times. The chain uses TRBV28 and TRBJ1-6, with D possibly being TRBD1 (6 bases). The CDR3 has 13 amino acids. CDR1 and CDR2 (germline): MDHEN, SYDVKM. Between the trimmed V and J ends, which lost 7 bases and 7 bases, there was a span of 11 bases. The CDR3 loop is CASTTGFNSPLHF. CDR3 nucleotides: TGTGCCAGCACTACAGGGTTCAATTCACCCCTCCACTTT.